A single sample gave rise to the 10 T cell receptor beta chains below, sequenced in a study of T cell responses to AZD1222 COVID-19 vaccine. Data came from immunoSEQ multiplex PCR; TCRdb stores just in-frame clones and leaves some out. The sample consists of approximately 110,000 clones, approximately 90% of them appearing once. The starting material was peripheral blood, obtained on day 0 of AZD1222 vaccination. The receptor source for this set is an adult in good health.

This clone was recorded once. V usage is TRBV2 and J usage is TRBJ1-1, with a tentative D call TRBD1 (5 bases). Trimming took 8 bases from V and 0 from J, leaving 10 bases between them. Germline V gene lookup returns CDR1 SNHLY and CDR2 FYNNEI. CDR3 length: 13 residues. The CDR3 reads CASLTEMNTEAFF. The CDR3 DNA is TGTGCCAGCTTGACAGAGATGAACACTGAAGCTTTCTTT.

This clone appeared once. This rearrangement joins TRBV6-5 to TRBJ1-1; possible D gene TRBD1, 5 bases. The CDR3 length is 14 residues. The V end was cut by 0 bases, the J end by 5 bases, with 10 bases between. Germline CDR1 MNHEY, CDR2 SVGAGI. CDR3 amino acids: CASSYSGVGTEAFF. DNA for the CDR3: TGTGCCAGCAGTTACTCGGGGGTGGGGACTGAAGCTTTCTTT.

CDR3 in amino acids: CASRADRQGVGNTIYF. In nucleotides, the CDR3 is TGCGCCAGCAGAGCGGACCGACAGGGGGTCGGAAACACCATATATTTT. The chain joins TRBV5-1 to TRBJ1-3; 9 bases fit TRBD1. Germline V gene lookup returns CDR1 SGHRS and CDR2 YFSETQ. Trimming cost V 5 bases and J 4 bases; bases outside gene matches: 10. The CDR3 consists of 16 residues.

The table lists this clone with a count of one. The chain combines TRBV30 with TRBJ2-1; 7 bases are shared with TRBD2. Germline trimming cut 1 base from V and 9 bases from J; bases unmatched to any gene: 3. Germline V gives CDR1 GTSNPN, CDR2 SVGIG (reference sequence). The CDR3 is 12 amino acids. For the CDR3, the DNA is TGTGCCTGGAGTGGGACTAGGCTTGAGCAGTTCTTC. It is translated as CAWSGTRLEQFF. Complete variable domain (other parts from reference TRBV30 and TRBJ2-1): SQTIHQWPATLVQPVGSPLSLECTVEGTSNPNLYWYRQAAGRGLQLLFYSVGIGQISSEVPQNLSASRPQDRQFILSSKKLLLSDSGFYLCAWSGTRLEQFFGPGTRLTVL.

This clone appeared a single time. The chain combines TRBV7-9 with TRBJ1-1, with a weak D call TRBD1 (5 bases). This CDR3 comprises 17 residues. Germline V gene lookup returns CDR1 SEHNR and CDR2 FQNEAQ (reference sequence). The ends were cut back, 0 bases at V and 5 bases at J, with 19 bases in the middle. The CDR3 nucleotides are TGTGCCAGCAGCTTAGCGCTAGGGCAGGGCCGGTGGACTGAAGCTTTCTTT. It translates to CASSLALGQGRWTEAFF.

CDR3 DNA sequence: TGTGCCAGCAGCCCGTCGACAGGTTTCCGGGAGCTGTTTTTT. Translated: CASSPSTGFRELFF. V is TRBV7-9 and J is TRBJ2-2, with D possibly being TRBD1 (6 bases). The CDR3 runs to 14 residues. Germline V CDR1 and CDR2: SEHNR, FQNEAQ (reference sequence). The V and J ends lost 5 bases and 9 bases respectively, with 16 bases between them.

This chain uses TRBV28 with TRBJ1-2; D uncertain. The germline V and J ends were trimmed by 5 bases and 3 bases, with 13 bases remaining between them. Germline V gives CDR1 MDHEN, CDR2 SYDVKM. The CDR3 sequence is 14 residues long. Here the CDR3 DNA reads TGTGCCAGCAGTCCAGTCCATGGGGACTATGGCTACACCTTC. Amino acids: CASSPVHGDYGYTF.

The sample holds one count of this clone. The chain joins TRBV14 to TRBJ2-1; D not certain. CDR1 is SGHDN, CDR2 FVKESK, per germline. Deletions cut 1 base from V and 5 bases from J, with 9 bases between. This CDR3 has 14 residues. Here the CDR3 reads CASSQGWANNEQFF. The CDR3, as DNA: TGTGCCAGCAGCCAAGGCTGGGCTAACAATGAGCAGTTCTTC.

This chain's CDR3 is CASTFSNQPQHF. The CDR3, as DNA: TGTGCCAGCACCTTTAGCAATCAGCCCCAGCATTTT. The chain combines TRBV12-3 or TRBV12-4 with TRBJ1-5; D gene unclear. With 7 bases removed from V and 0 bases from J, the gap between germline ends came to 4 bases. This CDR3 is built from 12 residues.

V usage is TRBV6-5 and J usage is TRBJ1-1; TRBD1 might be the D (5 bases). Looked up from germline, CDR1 is MNHEY and CDR2 is SVGAGI. This CDR3 has 13 amino acids. The V gene lost 10 bases and the J gene lost 2 bases, with 14 bases spanning the gap. The CDR3 region has the DNA TGTGCCACCGGGGTGGGGGTTAACACTGAAGCTTTCTTT. Translating gives CATGVGVNTEAFF.